The T cell receptor (beta chain) described here comes from a study of blood T cells in healthy people across ages. Alongside a J-beta primer mix, a sample-barcoded 5' primer served in a second PCR lasting roughly 6 to 12 cycles. Each TCR beta cDNA got a 12-nucleotide random molecular identifier. TCRdb re-called the 5' RACE reads through MiXCR, storing one row per CDR3 protein. The sample holds 500,000 to 550,000 distinct CDR3 sequences; more than 20% are singletons and the top ten take just under 9%. The study's findings and limits: Donor CMV status, an unknown factor, possibly confounded changes in expanded clonotypes. Per million T cells, TCR beta diversity dropped about linearly as age rose.

V lost 1 base and J lost 3, with 9 bases in between. CDR1 LNHNV and CDR2 YYDKDF come from the germline V gene (reference sequence). This CDR3 region has 14 residues. Remarks on this clonotype: Its antigen is undetermined.

These data were likewise used in another study, on T cells of mothers and their children.

The sequence was obtained from a boy between 5 and 17 years old in good health. Sequencing input: blood. V and J are TRBV15 and TRBJ1-2; D call uncertain. The CDR3 DNA follows: TGTGCCACCAGCAGAGGGACGGTCTACTATGGCTACACCTTC. Protein product: CATSRGTVYYGYTF.